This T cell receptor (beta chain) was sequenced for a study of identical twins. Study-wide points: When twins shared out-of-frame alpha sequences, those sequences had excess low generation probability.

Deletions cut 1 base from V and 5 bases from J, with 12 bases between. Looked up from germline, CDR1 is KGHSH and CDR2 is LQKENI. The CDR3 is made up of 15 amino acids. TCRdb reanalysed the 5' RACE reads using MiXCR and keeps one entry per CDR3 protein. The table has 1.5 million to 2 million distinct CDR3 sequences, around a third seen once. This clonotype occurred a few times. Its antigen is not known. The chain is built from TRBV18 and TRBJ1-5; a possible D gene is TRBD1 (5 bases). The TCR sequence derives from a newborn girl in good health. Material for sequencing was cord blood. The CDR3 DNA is TGTGCCAGCTCACCACAGGGGATGGTCTATCAGCCCCAGCATTTT. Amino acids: CASSPQGMVYQPQHF.